The rows below give T cell receptor beta chains drawn from one sample of a study of T cell responses to AZD1222 COVID-19 vaccine. Measured with immunoSEQ multiplex PCR; TCRdb has only the in-frame clones, and not every one. The table has 150,000 to 200,000 clones, about 92% seen once. Sample: peripheral blood, taken 28 days after the second AZD1222 dose. These receptors were obtained from an adult who received the AZD1222 COVID-19 vaccine. CDR3s include the opening cysteine and the closing phenylalanine or tryptophan. Fields, in order: D gene, V gene, J gene, CDR3 protein. A D gene is named only where the DNA matches it firmly.

D: NA
V: TRBV9
J: TRBJ1-1
CDR3: CASSPGRVQTEAFF

D: NA
V: TRBV4-2
J: TRBJ2-2
CDR3: CASSPSGAFTGELFF

D: NA
V: TRBV7-8
J: TRBJ2-3
CDR3: CASSPQTSTDTQYF

D: NA
V: TRBV5-1
J: TRBJ1-2
CDR3: CASSLDSQGGYTF

D: TRBD1
V: TRBV11-2
J: TRBJ1-4
CDR3: CASSQDRGFSTNEKLFF

D: TRBD2
V: TRBV5-1
J: TRBJ2-5
CDR3: CASSLVAGGSLETQYF

D: TRBD2
V: TRBV5-8
J: TRBJ2-2
CDR3: CASSFGGAYTGELFF

D: NA
V: TRBV6-5
J: TRBJ2-7
CDR3: CASSYGGASYEQYF

D: NA
V: TRBV2
J: TRBJ1-2
CDR3: CASSRDTNYGYTF

D: NA
V: TRBV18
J: TRBJ1-1
CDR3: CASSPQAGLDTEAFF

D: NA
V: TRBV5-6
J: TRBJ2-1
CDR3: CASSLGFGEQFF

D: NA
V: TRBV30
J: TRBJ1-2
CDR3: CAWGGALLGGGYTF

D: TRBD1
V: TRBV10-1
J: TRBJ2-5
CDR3: CASSPGQGAWETQYF

D: TRBD1
V: TRBV3-1/TRBV3-2
J: TRBJ2-7
CDR3: CASSQDPGTGGSVQYF

D: NA
V: TRBV11-1
J: TRBJ2-3
CDR3: CASSLAVYDISDTQYF

D: NA
V: TRBV2
J: TRBJ1-5
CDR3: CASVRRNLGSNQPQHF